These 25 T cell receptor beta chains were all obtained from the same sample, sequenced in a study of T-cell reconstitution after alpha-beta-depleted transplantation in children. The library targeted TCRbeta and was prepared with unique molecular identifiers. TCRdb redid the calling of the PCR reads with MiXCR, one entry per CDR3 protein. The sample includes a few hundred thousand distinct CDR3 sequences, about 11% of them seen just once. Sequenced here: PBMCs, sampled before TCRalphabeta/CD19-depleted stem cell transplant. The source of these receptors is a child less than two years old with acute myeloid leukemia, due to receive a stem cell transplant.

This clonotype was counted at least ten times. The chain joins TRBV12-3 or TRBV12-4 to TRBJ2-2, with D possibly matching TRBD2 (5 bases). Trimming stripped 1 base from V and 2 bases from J, with 8 bases between. This CDR3 is built from 15 residues. The CDR3 nucleotides read TGTGCCAGCAGTTTAGTCGGGATTAACACCGGGGAGCTGTTTTTT. This sequence encodes CASSLVGINTGELFF.

Ten or more counts support this clonotype. The chain has TRBV27 and TRBJ1-3; D unresolved. V was clipped by 2 bases and J by 7 bases, with 24 bases between them. There are 18 residues in the CDR3. From germline, CDR1 is MNHEY and CDR2 SMNVEV (reference sequence). CDR3 protein: CASSLRWAPTNRSNTIYF. CDR3 bases: TGTGCCAGCAGTTTACGTTGGGCTCCGACAAATAGGAGCAACACCATATATTTT.

Ten or more counts support this clonotype. CDR3 region: CATSGTGTVSSYEQYF. Here the CDR3 DNA reads TGTGCCACCAGTGGGACCGGGACAGTCTCCTCCTACGAGCAGTACTTC. This chain joins TRBV24-1 and TRBJ2-7; 7 nucleotides align to TRBD1. Germline trimming cut 5 bases from V and 0 bases from J; bases unmatched to any gene: 9. Looked up from germline, CDR1 is KGHDR and CDR2 is SFDVKD. CDR3 length: 16 residues.

In its sample, this clonotype was seen many times. The chain carries TRBV7-3 and TRBJ2-1, with 10 nucleotides matching TRBD2. There are 16 residues in the CDR3. Germline assignment: CDR1 SGHTA and CDR2 FQGTGA. The trim removed 5 bases at V and 9 bases at J, leaving 13 bases unmatched. CDR3 amino acids: CASSLSSGRGWGEQFF. The CDR3 nucleotides read TGTGCCAGCAGCCTCTCTAGCGGGAGAGGGTGGGGTGAGCAGTTCTTC.

This clonotype was counted ten times or more. The chain employs TRBV7-2 and TRBJ2-5; D perhaps matches TRBD2 (6 bases). This CDR3 region has 15 residues. Germline assignment: CDR1 SGHTA and CDR2 FQGNSA. Trimming removed 6 bases at V and 1 base at J, with 15 bases between. The CDR3 sequence is CASSHRREVQETQYF. CDR3 coding DNA: TGTGCCAGCAGTCACAGGAGGGAGGTCCAAGAGACCCAGTACTTC. Based on the CDR3 plus reference TRBV7-2 and TRBJ2-5, the full variable domain is GAGVSQSPSNKVTEKGKDVELRCDPISGHTALYWYRQSLGQGLEFLIYFQGNSAPDKSGLPSDRFSAERTGGSVSTLTIQRTQQEDSAVYLCASSHRREVQETQYFGPGTRLLVL.

This clonotype was recorded many times. The rearrangement uses TRBV5-1 and TRBJ2-3; D may correspond to TRBD1 or TRBD2 (5 bases each). The CDR3 covers 14 residues. Germline V gene lookup returns CDR1 SGHRS and CDR2 YFSETQ. V was pared by 0 bases and J by 4 bases, with 9 bases between. DNA of the CDR3: TGCGCCAGCAGCTTGGGAGGGGCGGCAGATACGCAGTATTTT. It is translated as CASSLGGAADTQYF.

This clonotype showed up many times. The J gene is TRBJ2-1, the V gene TRBV11-3; D not resolved. V lost 0 bases and J lost 8, with 5 bases in between. This CDR3 has 12 amino acids. In germline, CDR1 is SGHNT, CDR2 YENEEA. DNA of the CDR3: TGTGCCAGCAGCTTAGACCGCGATGAGCAGTTCTTC. Protein sequence: CASSLDRDEQFF.

This clonotype has ten or more counts. This chain connects TRBV2 to TRBJ2-3, with 9 bases fitting TRBD2. This CDR3 contains 15 residues. V dropped 6 bases and J dropped 6; count of bases not matched to a gene: 10. CDR1 and CDR2 (germline): SNHLY, FYNNEI. CDR3 protein: CASSGLAPDLDTQYF. Written as DNA, the CDR3 is TGTGCCAGCAGCGGACTAGCGCCGGATTTGGATACGCAGTATTTT. Based on the CDR3 plus reference TRBV2 and TRBJ2-3, the full variable domain is EPEVTQTPSHQVTQMGQEVILRCVPISNHLYFYWYRQILGQKVEFLVSFYNNEISEKSEIFDDQFSVERPDGSNFTLKIRSTKLEDSAMYFCASSGLAPDLDTQYFGPGTRLTVL.

This clonotype showed up many times. The V call is TRBV2, the J call TRBJ1-1; D unresolved. CDR1 and CDR2 (germline): SNHLY, FYNNEI. V was clipped by 10 bases and J by 2 bases, with 8 bases between them. The CDR3 is made up of 11 amino acids. The CDR3 bases are TGTGCCACCGACATCAACACTGAAGCTTTCTTT. This translates into CATDINTEAFF.

The table lists this clonotype with many counts. The genes are TRBV12-3 or TRBV12-4 and TRBJ1-4, with D uncertain. The V gene lost 5 bases and the J gene lost 8 bases, with 12 bases spanning the gap. CDR3 length: 13 residues. The CDR3 region is CASSLTGSEKLFF. In DNA form, the CDR3 reads TGTGCCAGCAGTCTAACCGGCTCAGAAAAACTGTTTTTT.

This clonotype was seen many times. The CDR3 DNA reads as TGTGCCAGCAGCCAACCCACTAGCCCAGATACGCAGTATTTT. Translating it yields CASSQPTSPDTQYF. The rearrangement uses TRBV4-2 and TRBJ2-3, with a weak D call TRBD2 (6 bases). In germline, CDR1 is LGHNA, CDR2 YNFKEQ. Trimming removed 2 bases from V and 4 bases from J, with 10 bases in between. This CDR3 has 14 amino acids.

This clonotype occurred once. This may come from a read error, since a much larger clone is one base off. The J gene is TRBJ2-1, the V gene TRBV7-2; D unresolved. The CDR3 runs to 14 residues. Germline CDR1 and CDR2: SGHTA and FQGNSA. CDR3 bases: TGTGCCGGCAGCTTCCAGTCGAGTGTCAATGAGCAGTTCTTC. Its translation: CAGSFQSSVNEQFF.

Ten or more counts support this clonotype. The V call is TRBV5-1, the J call TRBJ2-3; 7 bases are shared with TRBD2. Germline V gene lookup returns CDR1 SGHRS and CDR2 YFSETQ. V lost 6 bases, J lost 1 base, and 11 bases stayed unmatched. The CDR3 loop spans 16 amino acids. DNA for the CDR3: TGCGCCAGCAACGGTGGCGGGAGCTCTGGCACAGATACGCAGTATTTT. Protein product: CASNGGGSSGTDTQYF.

This clonotype appeared many times. The chain links TRBV10-3 to TRBJ1-4; D unclear. The CDR3 length is 14 residues. Trimming stripped 2 bases from V and 0 bases from J, with 4 bases between. Looked up from germline, CDR1 is ENHRY and CDR2 is SYGVKD. The CDR3 protein is CAISEGATNEKLFF. In DNA, the CDR3 is TGTGCCATCAGTGAGGGAGCAACTAATGAAAAACTGTTTTTT.

The sample holds a few counts of this clonotype. The chain carries TRBV7-8 and TRBJ2-5; no clear D gene. This CDR3 comprises 12 residues. V gave up 5 bases and J gave up 5 bases, with 9 bases separating them. Germline loops: CDR1 SGHVS, CDR2 FQNEAQ. The CDR3 reads CASSPGRETQYF. The DNA of the CDR3 is TGTGCCAGCAGCCCAGGACGGGAGACCCAGTACTTC.

The V gene is TRBV20-1, the J gene TRBJ2-3, with 11 nucleotides matching TRBD2. Germline V gene sequence: CDR1 DFQATT, CDR2 SNEGSKA (reference sequence). The CDR3 covers 15 residues. CDR3 loop: CRASATSGSTDTQYF. DNA for the CDR3: TGCAGAGCAAGTGCTACTAGCGGGAGTACAGATACGCAGTATTTT.

Many counts were recorded for this clonotype. The chain is built from TRBV7-9 and TRBJ2-1; 7 nucleotides line up with TRBD2. The J segment lost 5 bases and the V segment lost 8 bases, leaving 9 bases of the junction unmatched. CDR3 length: 14 residues. Looked up from germline, CDR1 is SEHNR and CDR2 is FQNEAQ (reference sequence). CDR3 sequence reads: CASHPSGQNNEQFF. CDR3 sequence (DNA): TGTGCCAGCCATCCTAGCGGCCAGAACAATGAGCAGTTCTTC.

This clonotype came up many times. The V gene is TRBV20-1, the J gene TRBJ1-1; D is uncertain. The CDR3 sequence is 12 residues long. CDR1 and CDR2 from the germline V gene are DFQATT and SNEGSKA (reference sequence). The V end lost 6 bases, the J end lost 6 bases, and 14 bases lay between the germline ends. The CDR3 reads CSANYPGAEAFF. The CDR3 DNA sequence: TGCAGTGCGAACTATCCGGGCGCTGAAGCTTTCTTT.

J is TRBJ2-1 and V is TRBV20-1, with 8 bases identical to TRBD2. The CDR3 has 16 amino acids. V gave up 2 bases and J gave up 6 bases; unmatched junction bases: 12. Germline V gene sequence: CDR1 DFQATT, CDR2 SNEGSKA (reference sequence). CDR3 sequence: CSARLGVAGIINEQFF. In nucleotides, the CDR3 is TGCAGTGCTAGACTAGGGGTAGCGGGGATTATCAATGAGCAGTTCTTC.

The sample holds many counts of this clonotype. V gene TRBV20-1 combines with J gene TRBJ2-5, with D possibly TRBD2 on 6 matching bases. Looked up from germline, CDR1 is DFQATT and CDR2 is SNEGSKA (reference sequence). This CDR3 has 14 amino acids. Deletions cut 3 bases from V and 1 base from J, with 12 bases between. The CDR3 region has the DNA TGCAGTGCTAGCCCAGCGGGTATCCAAGAGACCCAGTACTTC. As protein: CSASPAGIQETQYF.

This clonotype was found many times. The chain uses TRBV5-8 and TRBJ1-5; D remains ambiguous. V lost 1 base and J 6 bases, leaving 5 bases between the germline ends. The CDR3 has 12 residues. CDR1 is SGHTS, CDR2 YDEGEE, per germline. DNA of the CDR3: TGTGCCAGCAGCTTGTTGGGTCAGCCCCAGCATTTT. This sequence encodes CASSLLGQPQHF.

This clonotype was detected ten times or more. The chain has TRBV5-1 and TRBJ2-1, with 7 bases identical to TRBD2. The germline V gene encodes CDR1 SGHRS and CDR2 YFSETQ. CDR3 length: 15 residues. The ends lost 0 bases at V and 4 bases at J; junction bases unmatched: 4. CDR3 nucleotide sequence: TGCGCCAGCAGCTTGGGACTGGGAGGGTACAATGAGCAGTTCTTC. Encoded protein: CASSLGLGGYNEQFF. Based on the CDR3 plus reference TRBV5-1 and TRBJ2-1, the full variable domain is KAGVTQTPRYLIKTRGQQVTLSCSPISGHRSVSWYQQTPGQGLQFLFEYFSETQRNKGNFPGRFSGRQFSNSRSEMNVSTLELGDSALYLCASSLGLGGYNEQFFGPGTRLTVL.

A word on this clonotype: Germline and junction disagree at one end, which may indicate a read error. The chain is built from TRBV14 and TRBJ2-1, with 10 positions matching TRBD2. Per the germline V gene, CDR1 is SGHDN and CDR2 is FVKESK. The CDR3 is made up of 17 amino acids. The CDR3 sequence is CAGSQERGLAGDNEQFF. CDR3 nucleotides: TGTGCCGGCAGCCAAGAGCGGGGGCTAGCGGGAGACAATGAGCAGTTCTTC. The variable domain in full, with the rest retrieved from reference TRBV14 and TRBJ2-1, is EAGVTQFPSHSVIEKGQTVTLRCDPISGHDNLYWYRRVMGKEIKFLLHFVKESKQDESGMPNNRFLAERTGGTYSTLKVQPAELEDSGVYFCAGSQERGLAGDNEQFFGPGTRLTVL.

This clonotype was counted at least ten times. The rearrangement uses TRBV29-1 and TRBJ2-3; no clear D. Trimming removed 4 bases at V and 2 bases at J, with 7 bases between. Germline V CDR1 and CDR2: SQVTM, ANQGSEA. CDR3 length: 12 residues. As DNA, the CDR3 is TGCAGCGTTGTGGTCGACACAGATACGCAGTATTTT. Translated: CSVVVDTDTQYF.

This clonotype was picked up many times. The chain uses TRBV20-1 and TRBJ2-1, with TRBD2 matching 8 bases. Per germline, CDR1 DFQATT and CDR2 SNEGSKA (reference sequence). The CDR3 is 15 residues long. After removal of 7 bases from V and 9 bases from J, the junction contained 17 bases not matched to a gene. This CDR3 is CSVPRLAGGPPEQFF. In DNA, the CDR3 is TGCAGTGTTCCTCGCTTGGCGGGAGGCCCCCCTGAGCAGTTCTTC.